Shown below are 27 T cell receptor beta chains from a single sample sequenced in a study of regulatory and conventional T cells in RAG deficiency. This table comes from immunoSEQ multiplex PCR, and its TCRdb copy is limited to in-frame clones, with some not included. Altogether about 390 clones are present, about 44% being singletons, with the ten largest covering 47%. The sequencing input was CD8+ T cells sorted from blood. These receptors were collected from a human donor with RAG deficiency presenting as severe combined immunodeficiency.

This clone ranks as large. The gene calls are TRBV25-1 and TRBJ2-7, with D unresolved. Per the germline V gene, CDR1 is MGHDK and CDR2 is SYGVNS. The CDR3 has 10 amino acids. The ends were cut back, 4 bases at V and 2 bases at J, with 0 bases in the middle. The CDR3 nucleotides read TGTGCCAGCAGTGCCTACGAGCAGTACTTC. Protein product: CASSAYEQYF.

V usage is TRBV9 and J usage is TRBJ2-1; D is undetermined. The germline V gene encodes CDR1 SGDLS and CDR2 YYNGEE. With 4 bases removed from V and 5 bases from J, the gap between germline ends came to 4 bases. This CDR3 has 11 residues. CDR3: CASSLHNEQFF. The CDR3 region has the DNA TGTGCCAGCAGCCTCCACAATGAGCAGTTCTTC.

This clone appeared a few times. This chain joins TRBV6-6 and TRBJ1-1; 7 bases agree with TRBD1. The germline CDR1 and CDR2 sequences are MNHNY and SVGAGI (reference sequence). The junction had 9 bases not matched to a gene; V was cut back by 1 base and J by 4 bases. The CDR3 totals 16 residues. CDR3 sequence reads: CASSYWRGRWSTEAFF. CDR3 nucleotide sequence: TGTGCCAGCAGTTACTGGAGGGGGCGGTGGAGCACTGAAGCTTTCTTT.

CDR3 in DNA: TGTGCCGGCTTACTCCGGGCCGGAGCCTACGAGCAGTACTTC. Its translation: CAGLLRAGAYEQYF. This sequence joins TRBV2 and TRBJ2-7; D unresolved. The CDR3 loop spans 14 amino acids. V lost 11 bases, J lost 2 bases, and 19 bases lay in between. Germline V CDR1 and CDR2: SNHLY, FYNNEI.

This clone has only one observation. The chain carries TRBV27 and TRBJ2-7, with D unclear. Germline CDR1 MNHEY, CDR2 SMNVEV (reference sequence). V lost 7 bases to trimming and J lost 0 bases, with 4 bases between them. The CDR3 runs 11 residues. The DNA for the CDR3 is TGTGCCAGCACTCTCTCCTACGAGCAGTACTTC. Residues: CASTLSYEQYF.

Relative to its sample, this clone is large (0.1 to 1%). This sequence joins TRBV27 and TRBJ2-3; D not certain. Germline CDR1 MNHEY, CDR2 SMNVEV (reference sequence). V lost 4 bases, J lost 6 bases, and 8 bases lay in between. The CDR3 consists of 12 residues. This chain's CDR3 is CASSSSLDTQYF. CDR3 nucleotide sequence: TGTGCCAGCAGTTCCTCTTTGGATACGCAGTATTTT.

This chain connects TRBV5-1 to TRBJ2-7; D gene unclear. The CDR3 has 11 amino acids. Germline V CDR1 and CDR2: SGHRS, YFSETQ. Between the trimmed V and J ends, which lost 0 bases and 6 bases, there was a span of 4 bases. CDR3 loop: CASSLDTEQYF. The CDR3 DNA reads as TGCGCCAGCAGCTTGGATACCGAGCAGTACTTC.

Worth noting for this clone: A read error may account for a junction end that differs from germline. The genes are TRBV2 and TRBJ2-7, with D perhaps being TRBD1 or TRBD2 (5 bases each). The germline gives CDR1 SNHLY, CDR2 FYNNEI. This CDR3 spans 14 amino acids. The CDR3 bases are TGTGCCGGCGTATTCCGGGACCGAGCCTACGAGCACTACTTC. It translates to CAGVFRDRAYEHYF.

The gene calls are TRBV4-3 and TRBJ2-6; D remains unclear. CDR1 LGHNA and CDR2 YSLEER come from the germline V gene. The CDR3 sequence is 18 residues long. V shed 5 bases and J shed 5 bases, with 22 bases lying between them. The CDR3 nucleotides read TGCGCCAGCAGCAAAGGCTCAGGACGTCAAAGTCGGGCCAACGTCCTGACTTTC. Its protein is CASSKGSGRQSRANVLTF.

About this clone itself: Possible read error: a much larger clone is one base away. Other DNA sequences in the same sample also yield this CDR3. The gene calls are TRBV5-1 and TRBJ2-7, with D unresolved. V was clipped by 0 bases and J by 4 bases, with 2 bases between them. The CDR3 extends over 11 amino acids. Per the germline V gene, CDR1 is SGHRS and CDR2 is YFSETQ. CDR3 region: CASSLAYEQYF. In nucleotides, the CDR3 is TGCGCCAGCAGCTTGGCTTACGAGCAGTACTTC.

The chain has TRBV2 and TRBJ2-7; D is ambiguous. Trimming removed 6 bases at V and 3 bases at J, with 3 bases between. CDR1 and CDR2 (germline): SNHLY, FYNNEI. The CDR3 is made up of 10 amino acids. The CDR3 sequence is CASSDYEQYF. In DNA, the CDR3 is TGTGCCAGCAGCGACTACGAGCAGTACTTC.

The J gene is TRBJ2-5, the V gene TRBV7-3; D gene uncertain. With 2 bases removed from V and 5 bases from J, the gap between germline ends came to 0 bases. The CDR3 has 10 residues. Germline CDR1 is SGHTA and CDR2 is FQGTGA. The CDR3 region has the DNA TGTGCCAGCAGCTTAGAGACCCAGTACTTC. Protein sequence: CASSLETQYF.

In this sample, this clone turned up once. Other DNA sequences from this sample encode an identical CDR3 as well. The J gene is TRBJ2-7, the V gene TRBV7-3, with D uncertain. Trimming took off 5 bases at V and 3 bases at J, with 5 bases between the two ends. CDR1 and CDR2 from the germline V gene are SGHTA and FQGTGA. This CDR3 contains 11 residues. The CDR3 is CASSPSYEQYF. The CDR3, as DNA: TGTGCCAGCAGCCCGAGCTACGAGCAGTACTTC.

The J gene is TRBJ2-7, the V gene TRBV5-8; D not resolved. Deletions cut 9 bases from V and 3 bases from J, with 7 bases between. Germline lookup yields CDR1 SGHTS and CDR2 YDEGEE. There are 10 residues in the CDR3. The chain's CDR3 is CATTHYEQYF. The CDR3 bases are TGTGCCACCACCCACTACGAGCAGTACTTC. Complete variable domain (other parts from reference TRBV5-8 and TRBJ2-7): EAGVTQSPTHLIKTRGQQATLRCSPISGHTSVYWYQQALGLGLQFLLWYDEGEERNRGNFPPRFSGRQFPNYSSELNVNALELEDSALYLCATTHYEQYFGPGTRLTVT.

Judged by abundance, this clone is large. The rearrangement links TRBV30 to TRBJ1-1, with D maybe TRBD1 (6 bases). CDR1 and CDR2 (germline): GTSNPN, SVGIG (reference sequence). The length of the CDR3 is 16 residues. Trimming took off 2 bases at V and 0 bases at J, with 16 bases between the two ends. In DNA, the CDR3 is TGTGCCTGGAGTCTCCTCCCGGGACACCTGAACACTGAAGCTTTCTTT. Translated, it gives CAWSLLPGHLNTEAFF.

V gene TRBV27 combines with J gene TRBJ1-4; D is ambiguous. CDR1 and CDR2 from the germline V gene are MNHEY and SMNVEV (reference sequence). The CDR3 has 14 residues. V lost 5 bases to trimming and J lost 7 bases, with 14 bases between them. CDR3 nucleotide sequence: TGTGCCAGCAGTGTACTCGGAAGGAGTGAAAAACTGTTTTTT. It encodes CASSVLGRSEKLFF.

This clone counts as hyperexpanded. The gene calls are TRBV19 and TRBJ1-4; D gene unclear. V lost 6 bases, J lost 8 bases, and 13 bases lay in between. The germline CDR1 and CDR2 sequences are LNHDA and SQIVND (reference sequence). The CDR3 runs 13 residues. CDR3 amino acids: CASRRVGLEKLFF. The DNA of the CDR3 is TGTGCCAGTAGACGAGTAGGGCTCGAAAAACTGTTTTTT.

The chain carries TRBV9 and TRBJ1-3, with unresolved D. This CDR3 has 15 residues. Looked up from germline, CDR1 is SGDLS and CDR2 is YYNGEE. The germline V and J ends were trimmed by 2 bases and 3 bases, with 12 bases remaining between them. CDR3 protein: CASSVPREGGNTIYF. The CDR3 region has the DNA TGTGCCAGCAGCGTCCCCCGTGAGGGTGGAAACACCATATATTTT.

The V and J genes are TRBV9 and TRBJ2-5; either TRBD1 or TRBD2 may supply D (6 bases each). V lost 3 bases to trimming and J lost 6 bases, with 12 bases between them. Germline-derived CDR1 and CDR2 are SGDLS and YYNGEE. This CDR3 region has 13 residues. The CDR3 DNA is TGTGCCAGCAGCGCCTGGGGGGCCAAGACCCAGTACTTC. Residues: CASSAWGAKTQYF.

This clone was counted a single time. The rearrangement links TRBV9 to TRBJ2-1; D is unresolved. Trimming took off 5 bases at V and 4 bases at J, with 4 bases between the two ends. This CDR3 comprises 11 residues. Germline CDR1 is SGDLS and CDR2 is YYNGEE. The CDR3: CASSIYNEQFF. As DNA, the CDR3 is TGTGCCAGCAGTATATACAATGAGCAGTTCTTC.

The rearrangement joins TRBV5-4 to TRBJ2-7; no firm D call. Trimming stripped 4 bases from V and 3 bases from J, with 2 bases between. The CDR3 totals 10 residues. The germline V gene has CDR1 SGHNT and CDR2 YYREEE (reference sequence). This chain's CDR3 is CASSDYEQYF. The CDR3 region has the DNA TGTGCCAGCAGCGACTACGAGCAGTACTTC.

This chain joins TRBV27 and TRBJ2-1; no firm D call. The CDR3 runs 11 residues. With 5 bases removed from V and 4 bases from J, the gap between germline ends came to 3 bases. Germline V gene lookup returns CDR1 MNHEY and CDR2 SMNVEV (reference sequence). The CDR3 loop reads CASSRYNEQFF. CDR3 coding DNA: TGTGCCAGCAGTCGGTACAATGAGCAGTTCTTC.

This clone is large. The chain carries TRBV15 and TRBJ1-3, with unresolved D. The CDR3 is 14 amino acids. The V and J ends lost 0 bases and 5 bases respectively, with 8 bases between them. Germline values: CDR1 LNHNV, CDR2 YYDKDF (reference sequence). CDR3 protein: CATSREGARNTIYF. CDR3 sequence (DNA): TGTGCCACCAGCAGAGAGGGCGCGAGAAACACCATATATTTT.

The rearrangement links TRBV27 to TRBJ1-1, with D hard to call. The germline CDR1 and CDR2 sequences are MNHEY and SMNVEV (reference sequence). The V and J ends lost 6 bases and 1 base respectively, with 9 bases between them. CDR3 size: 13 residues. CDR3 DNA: TGTGCCAGCAGCGGTGACCAGAACACTGAAGCTTTCTTT. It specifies CASSGDQNTEAFF.

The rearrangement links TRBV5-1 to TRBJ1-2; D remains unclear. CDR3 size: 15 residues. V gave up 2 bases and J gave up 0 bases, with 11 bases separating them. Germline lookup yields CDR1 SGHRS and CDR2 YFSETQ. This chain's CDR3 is CASSFARATNYGYTF. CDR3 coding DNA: TGCGCCAGCAGCTTTGCCAGAGCCACTAACTATGGCTACACCTTC.

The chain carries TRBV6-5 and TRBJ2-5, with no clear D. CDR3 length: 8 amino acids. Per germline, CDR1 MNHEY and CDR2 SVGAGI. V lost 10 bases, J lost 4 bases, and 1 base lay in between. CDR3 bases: TGTGCCACAGAGACCCAGTACTTC. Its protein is CATETQYF.

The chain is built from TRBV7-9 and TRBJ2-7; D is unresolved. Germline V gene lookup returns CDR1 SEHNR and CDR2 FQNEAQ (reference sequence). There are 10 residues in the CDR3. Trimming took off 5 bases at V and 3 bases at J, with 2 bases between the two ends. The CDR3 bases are TGTGCCAGCAGCGACTACGAGCAGTACTTC. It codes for CASSDYEQYF.